One sample yielded the 17 T cell receptor beta chains listed below, sequenced in a study of T-cell memory formation after mild COVID-19. TCRdb re-called the 5' RACE reads with MiXCR, one entry per CDR3 protein. This table holds fewer than 700,000 distinct CDR3 sequences, more than 15% found once. The sequenced material came from PBMCs or a T cell subset sorted from them (not recorded which). The origin of the receptors is an adult woman who had mild COVID-19 (a few samples of this study predate the infection). Cell type and time point are not known.

The chain is built from TRBV5-1 and TRBJ2-7; TRBD1 agrees at 7 bases. CDR3 length equals 14 residues. Trimming took 3 bases from V and 5 from J; bases not matched to a gene: 8. The V gene's germline CDR1 is SGHRS and CDR2 YFSETQ. The CDR3 is CASSWQGGFDEQYF. In nucleotides, the CDR3 is TGCGCCAGCAGCTGGCAAGGGGGCTTTGACGAGCAGTACTTC.

This clonotype was detected a few times. J is TRBJ1-1 and V is TRBV20-1, with D tentatively TRBD1 (5 bases). With 3 bases removed from V and 1 base from J, the gap between germline ends came to 9 bases. In germline, CDR1 is DFQATT, CDR2 SNEGSKA (reference sequence). This CDR3 is built from 13 residues. CDR3 protein: CSASPGGNTEAFF. The CDR3 DNA is TGCAGTGCTAGTCCGGGGGGGAACACTGAAGCTTTCTTT.

This chain links TRBV4-1 with TRBJ1-5; no clear D. Germline values: CDR1 MGHRA, CDR2 YSYEKL. CDR3 length: 13 residues. Deletions cut 8 bases from V and 4 bases from J, with 12 bases between. CDR3 loop: CASAWTANQPQHF. For the CDR3, the DNA is TGCGCCAGCGCTTGGACGGCGAATCAGCCCCAGCATTTT.

The chain couples TRBV2 to TRBJ2-5; D perhaps matches TRBD2 (7 bases). The V end lost 7 bases, the J end lost 2 bases, and 17 bases lay between the germline ends. CDR3 length: 15 residues. Germline V lookup: CDR1 SNHLY, CDR2 FYNNEI. CDR3 DNA: TGTGCCAGCATAGAGCGGGGAGGGGGACAAGAGACCCAGTACTTC. Translation gives CASIERGGGQETQYF. Full variable domain (missing parts from reference TRBV2 and TRBJ2-5): EPEVTQTPSHQVTQMGQEVILRCVPISNHLYFYWYRQILGQKVEFLVSFYNNEISEKSEIFDDQFSVERPDGSNFTLKIRSTKLEDSAMYFCASIERGGGQETQYFGPGTRLLVL.

This clonotype turned up a few times. The V gene is TRBV9, the J gene TRBJ1-1, with 12 bases lining up with TRBD1. Germline CDR1 is SGDLS and CDR2 is YYNGEE. The junction had 5 bases not matched to a gene; V was cut back by 0 bases and J by 11 bases. The CDR3 is made up of 14 amino acids. Here the CDR3 DNA reads TGTGCCAGCAGCGTAGCCGGGACAGGGGGCGCGGCTTTCTTT. Protein: CASSVAGTGGAAFF.

The chain recombines TRBV11-2 with TRBJ1-1; the D gene is possibly TRBD1 (5 bases). Germline assignment: CDR1 SGHAT and CDR2 FQNNGV. The V gene lost 3 bases and the J gene lost 5 bases, with 13 bases spanning the gap. This CDR3 contains 14 residues. CDR3: CASSFGAGSTEAFF. CDR3 nucleotides: TGTGCCAGCAGCTTTGGGGCAGGGAGTACTGAAGCTTTCTTT.

This clonotype was seen repeatedly, ten times or more. The V call is TRBV12-3 or TRBV12-4, the J call TRBJ1-1, with D unresolved. The CDR3 extends over 14 amino acids. Trimming stripped 1 base from V and 0 bases from J, with 6 bases between. The CDR3 spells CASSLGGMNTEAFF. The CDR3 nucleotides read TGTGCCAGCAGTTTAGGGGGTATGAACACTGAAGCTTTCTTT.

This clonotype appeared many times. This rearrangement joins TRBV19 to TRBJ2-3, with 7 bases matching TRBD2. Losses at the gene ends were 3 bases for V and 10 bases for J; bases not matched to a gene: 7. Per the germline V gene, CDR1 is LNHDA and CDR2 is SQIVND (reference sequence). The CDR3 has 13 amino acids. The CDR3 here is CASSIPGTTAQYF. DNA of the CDR3: TGTGCCAGTAGTATCCCCGGGACTACAGCGCAGTATTTT.

This chain links TRBV7-2 with TRBJ2-1, with TRBD2 matching 9 bases. Germline loops: CDR1 SGHTA, CDR2 FQGNSA. After removal of 5 bases from V and 7 bases from J, the junction contained 9 bases not matched to a gene. The CDR3 covers 15 residues. CDR3: CASSALAGVGNEQFF. In DNA, the CDR3 is TGTGCCAGCAGCGCCTTAGCGGGAGTCGGGAATGAGCAGTTCTTC.

V is TRBV6-2 or TRBV6-3 and J is TRBJ2-5, with D unclear. The length of the CDR3 is 13 residues. The ends were cut back, 6 bases at V and 0 bases at J, with 8 bases in the middle. CDR1 is MNHEY, CDR2 SVGEGT, per germline. The CDR3: CASRPGNQETQYF. CDR3 nucleotides: TGTGCCAGCAGACCGGGCAACCAAGAGACCCAGTACTTC.

The chain employs TRBV6-5 and TRBJ2-6; D is possibly TRBD1 (6 bases). From germline, CDR1 is MNHEY and CDR2 SVGAGI. V dropped 6 bases and J dropped 2 bases, with 8 bases sitting between them. The CDR3 sequence is 14 residues long. The CDR3 nucleotides read TGTGCCAGCAGCCAGGGGACTGGGGCCAACGTCCTGACTTTC. Its protein product is CASSQGTGANVLTF.

This clonotype was detected a few times. The chain combines TRBV7-9 with TRBJ2-3; D is possibly TRBD1 (7 bases). The CDR3 spans 15 residues. Germline lookup yields CDR1 SEHNR and CDR2 FQNEAQ (reference sequence). The germline V and J ends were trimmed by 5 bases and 4 bases, with 16 bases remaining between them. Here the CDR3 reads CASSRPQGGADTQYF. The DNA for the CDR3 is TGTGCCAGCAGCCGACCTCAGGGGGGAGCAGATACGCAGTATTTT.

The V call is TRBV6-2 or TRBV6-3, the J call TRBJ2-3, with D uncertain. CDR3 size: 13 residues. Germline-derived CDR1 and CDR2 are MNHEY and SVGEGT. V was trimmed by 6 bases and J by 5 bases, leaving 12 bases between them. DNA for the CDR3: TGTGCCAGCAGGGGAACCCACCGAGATACGCAGTATTTT. This codes for CASRGTHRDTQYF.

This clonotype was seen a handful of times. The chain links TRBV7-6 to TRBJ1-3; D is perhaps TRBD1 (5 bases). CDR1 is SGHVS, CDR2 FNYEAQ, per germline. This CDR3 has 15 residues. The V gene lost 3 bases and the J gene lost 3 bases, with 12 bases spanning the gap. In nucleotides, the CDR3 is TGTGCCAGCAGCTTGGAGCCAGGGAGTGGAAACACCATATATTTT. Translated, it gives CASSLEPGSGNTIYF. Full variable domain (remainder filled in from reference TRBV7-6 and TRBJ1-3): GAGVSQSPRYKVTKRGQDVALRCDPISGHVSLYWYRQALGQGPEFLTYFNYEAQQDKSGLPNDRFSAERPEGSISTLTIQRTEQRDSAMYRCASSLEPGSGNTIYFGEGSWLTVV.

V and J are TRBV7-9 and TRBJ1-3; no firm D call. Trimming cost V 1 base and J 2 bases, with 6 bases left between them. The CDR3 length is 14 residues. The germline V gene has CDR1 SEHNR and CDR2 FQNEAQ (reference sequence). Here the CDR3 DNA reads TGTGCCAGCAGCTTAGAGACCACTGGAAACACCATATATTTT. Residues: CASSLETTGNTIYF. The full variable domain, with the rest looked up from reference TRBV7-9 and TRBJ1-3, is DTGVSQNPRHKITKRGQNVTFRCDPISEHNRLYWYRQTLGQGPEFLTYFQNEAQLEKSRLLSDRFSAERPKGSFSTLEIQRTEQGDSAMYLCASSLETTGNTIYFGEGSWLTVV.

This sequence joins TRBV5-6 and TRBJ2-6, with D uncertain. The ends were cut back, 2 bases at V and 1 base at J, with 7 bases in the middle. The CDR3 runs 15 residues. Germline values: CDR1 SGHDT, CDR2 YYEEEE. CDR3 region: CASSFASSGANVLTF. CDR3 coding DNA: TGTGCCAGCAGCTTTGCGTCTTCTGGGGCCAACGTCCTGACTTTC. Supplemented by reference TRBV5-6 and TRBJ2-6, the full variable domain reads DAGVTQSPTHLIKTRGQQVTLRCSPKSGHDTVSWYQQALGQGPQFIFQYYEEEERQRGNFPDRFSGHQFPNYSSELNVNALLLGDSALYLCASSFASSGANVLTFGAGSRLTVL.

Only a few counts were recorded for this clonotype. This chain joins TRBV9 and TRBJ1-1; TRBD1 matches at 7 bases. After removal of 3 bases from V and 5 bases from J, the junction contained 4 bases not matched to a gene. CDR3 length equals 13 residues. Germline values: CDR1 SGDLS, CDR2 YYNGEE. The CDR3: CASSEQGMTEAFF. The CDR3 coding sequence is TGTGCCAGCAGCGAACAGGGGATGACTGAAGCTTTCTTT.